This T cell receptor beta chain was found in a study of cytomegalovirus exposure and HLA in healthy donors. About the study: HLA-typed donors were the source of approximately 80 million unique TCRs held in an early data release. Study findings and constraints: Presence/absence analysis assumed near-uniform sequencing depth across donors.

The CDR3 is 15 residues long. Per the germline V gene, CDR1 is MNHNY and CDR2 is SVGAGI (reference sequence). The V end was cut by 3 bases, the J end by 2 bases, with 11 bases between. Comment on this clone: Its antigen is still unknown.

PCR was performed using 60 Vbeta and 13 Jbeta primers. This table comes from immunoSEQ multiplex PCR, and its TCRdb copy is limited to in-frame clones, with some not included. The data contain 150,000 to 200,000 clones, 81% of them seen just once; the ten biggest clones take up 1.5% to 2%. This sequence originates from a man younger than 30 in good health and CMV-seronegative. The V call is TRBV6-6, the J call TRBJ1-3; a weak D match, TRBD1 (6 bases). Sequencing input: PBMCs. The CDR3 DNA reads as TGTGCCAGCAGTTATAGGGGGGGAACTGGAAACACCATATATTTT. It is translated as CASSYRGGTGNTIYF.